This TCR beta chain was captured by sequencing in a study of T cell changes during pregnancy in multiple sclerosis. Sequencing was performed with immunoSEQ multiplex PCR; in TCRdb, only in-frame clones are kept and a portion is missing. Found here are some 48,000 clones, over 75% of them singletons; the top ten hold roughly 8.5%. Germline CDR1 reads KGHSY; CDR2 reads FQNENV. The CDR3 contains 14 residues. V was trimmed by 0 bases and J by 6 bases, leaving 12 bases between them. This TCR came from a female donor with multiple sclerosis, enrolled in a pregnancy study. The chain is built from TRBV16 and TRBJ2-7, with D possibly matching TRBD1 (6 bases). The source material was CD8+ T cells from peripheral blood mononuclear cells, sampled in the second trimester of pregnancy. Here the CDR3 DNA reads TGTGCCAGCAGCCAATCTTTAGCAGGGGTCGAGCAGTACTTC. It is translated as CASSQSLAGVEQYF. Supplemented by reference TRBV16 and TRBJ2-7, the full variable domain reads GEEVAQTPKHLVRGEGQKAKLYCAPIKGHSYVFWYQQVLKNEFKFLISFQNENVFDETGMPKERFSAKCLPNSPCSLEIQATKLEDSAVYFCASSQSLAGVEQYFGPGTRLTVT.